This section outlines one T cell receptor (beta chain) sequence together with its context. The antigen remains undetermined. This record belongs to a study of regulatory T cells in long-lasting Graves disease. Libraries of TCR beta came from iRepertoire HTBI primers plus Arm-PCR of CDR3 regions. TCRdb used MiXCR to reprocess the multiplex PCR reads, holding one entry per CDR3 protein. The sample has about 420,000 distinct CDR3 sequences; approximately 16% are singletons. Noted time point: newly diagnosed GD, antithyroid drugs for less than 3 months. RNA from PBMCs was the source of the TCR library. Approximately 8.9-milliliter peripheral blood samples went into EDTA tubes. Study outcomes and limitations: Between persistent patients, about 2,500 public clonotypes were shared, exceeding the roughly 1,000 shared between new patients.

These data are also associated with another study on T cells in Graves' hyperthyroidism and ophthalmopathy. That study adds: Graves' hyperthyroidism qualified as stable when ophthalmopathy did not progress within 18 months.

Material: peripheral blood mononuclear cells (PBMCs), obtained at new diagnosis, from a patient treated with antithyroid drugs. The clonotype originates from a woman younger than 35 with Graves disease.

This chain's CDR3 is CATSRGFHGRGYNEQFF. DNA of the CDR3: TGTGCCACCAGCAGAGGATTCCACGGGAGAGGCTACAATGAGCAGTTCTTC. The chain joins TRBV15 to TRBJ2-1, with a tentative D call TRBD2 (6 bases). The CDR3 covers 17 residues. The germline V and J ends were trimmed by 1 base and 3 bases, with 16 bases remaining between them. Per the germline V gene, CDR1 is LNHNV and CDR2 is YYDKDF (reference sequence).